Sequencing of this T cell receptor beta chain was carried out in a study of PD-1 blockade in classical Hodgkin lymphoma. Study-level findings and limits: Diminished baseline TCR diversity has been reported in newly diagnosed patients relative to healthy donors. The baseline diversity of complete responders showed similarity to that of newly diagnosed patients.

All the patients suffered relapse after autologous stem cell transplantation, and brentuximab vedotin exposure differed. The table came from immunoSEQ multiplex PCR; TCRdb's copy has only in-frame clones and leaves some out. The profile shows about 37,000 clones, over 60% of them singletons. The V gene's germline CDR1 is SGHNT and CDR2 YENEEA. The CDR3 runs 13 residues. V was shortened by 0 bases and J by 5 bases, with 7 bases between the two germline ends. Notes on this clone: The antigen is not known.

The clonotype originates from a human donor with classical Hodgkin lymphoma. The chain couples TRBV11-3 to TRBJ1-1; tentatively, D is TRBD1 (6 bases). The sequences come from peripheral blood mononuclear cells (PBMCs), collected before the second cycle of nivolumab. As DNA, the CDR3 is TGTGCCAGCAGCTTAGAACAGGGTACTGAAGCTTTCTTT. This sequence encodes CASSLEQGTEAFF.